Listed below are T cell receptor beta chains from one sample, sequenced in a study of human T cells and chemical hapten exposure. TCRdb processed the 5' RACE reads anew with MiXCR; each CDR3 protein has one entry. The sample carries tens of thousands of distinct CDR3 sequences, more than 7.5% recorded once. The receptors shown here come from a male donor in good health. Both conserved end residues are part of each CDR3. The D gene is left open where the match is weak. Size tells how often a clone was seen (once, few, many) or the class of an expanded clone, and some rows leave it out.

d_call: TRBD2; j_call: TRBJ2-3; v_call: TRBV9; clone_size: many; cdr3_nt: TGTGCCAGCAGCGTAACCAGCGGGGGGGCCAGGATTACAGATACGCAGTATTTT; cdr3_aa: CASSVTSGGARITDTQYF
d_call: -; j_call: TRBJ2-1; v_call: TRBV20-1; clone_size: many; cdr3_nt: TGCAGTGCTTCCCGGGACGGCTCCTACAATGAGCAGTTCTTC; cdr3_aa: CSASRDGSYNEQFF
d_call: -; j_call: TRBJ1-4; v_call: TRBV14; clone_size: many; cdr3_nt: TGTGCCAGCAGCCAAGATCGTGGCAGGGTGGGTGAAAAACTGTTTTTT; cdr3_aa: CASSQDRGRVGEKLFF
d_call: -; j_call: TRBJ2-3; v_call: TRBV5-1; clone_size: many; cdr3_nt: TGCGCCAGCGGGGAAGGAGCTAGTGTCACAGATACGCAGTATTTT; cdr3_aa: CASGEGASVTDTQYF
d_call: -; j_call: TRBJ2-3; v_call: TRBV2; clone_size: many; cdr3_nt: TGTGCCAGCAGTGGGACAACTAGCACAGATACGCAGTATTTT; cdr3_aa: CASSGTTSTDTQYF
d_call: -; j_call: TRBJ2-3; v_call: TRBV2; clone_size: many; cdr3_nt: TGTGCCAGCGAGGTCAGGAGCACAGATACGCAGTATTTT; cdr3_aa: CASEVRSTDTQYF
d_call: -; j_call: TRBJ2-1; v_call: TRBV27; clone_size: -; cdr3_nt: TGTGCCAGCAGTTTTAGGCCCTGGGGCAGGACGCGGGGTGAGCAGTTCTTC; cdr3_aa: CASSFRPWGRTRGEQFF
d_call: -; j_call: TRBJ2-2; v_call: TRBV25-1; clone_size: few; cdr3_nt: TGTGCCAGCAGTCCCCGGTCCAGTAACACCGGGGAGCTGTTTTTT; cdr3_aa: CASSPRSSNTGELFF
d_call: TRBD1; j_call: TRBJ1-5; v_call: TRBV6-1; clone_size: few; cdr3_nt: TGTGCCATCTGGGACAGGGCCTACAATCAGCCCCAGCATTTT; cdr3_aa: CAIWDRAYNQPQHF
d_call: -; j_call: TRBJ1-2; v_call: TRBV3-1; clone_size: many; cdr3_nt: TGTGCCAGCAGCTGGGGCTATGGCTACACCTTC; cdr3_aa: CASSWGYGYTF
d_call: -; j_call: TRBJ1-6; v_call: TRBV7-9; clone_size: many; cdr3_nt: TGTGCCAGCAGCTTAGTTTTTCGGTACGGTAATTCACCCCTCCACTTT; cdr3_aa: CASSLVFRYGNSPLHF
d_call: -; j_call: TRBJ2-1; v_call: TRBV5-1; clone_size: -; cdr3_nt: TGCGCCAGCAGCCCAGGACAGTACAATGAGCAGTTCTTC; cdr3_aa: CASSPGQYNEQFF
d_call: -; j_call: TRBJ1-5; v_call: TRBV5-6; clone_size: -; cdr3_nt: TGTGCCAGCAGCTCCACTCGGGCTGGTCAGCCCCAGCATTTT; cdr3_aa: CASSSTRAGQPQHF
d_call: -; j_call: TRBJ2-3; v_call: TRBV4-2; clone_size: few; cdr3_nt: TGTGCCAGCAGCCATGTCCGGGACTCGTTGGAGTATTTT; cdr3_aa: CASSHVRDSLEYF
d_call: -; j_call: TRBJ1-6; v_call: TRBV27; clone_size: many; cdr3_nt: TGTGCCAGCAGTTTATCGTTGGGAGGCGGGTCACCCCTCCACTTT; cdr3_aa: CASSLSLGGGSPLHF
d_call: -; j_call: TRBJ2-3; v_call: TRBV19; clone_size: few; cdr3_nt: TGTGCCAGTAGTATGGGCCAGGGAACAGATACGCAGTATTTT; cdr3_aa: CASSMGQGTDTQYF
d_call: -; j_call: TRBJ2-1; v_call: TRBV4-3; clone_size: many; cdr3_nt: TGCGCCAGCAGCCCCGGGTCCAAGAACAATGAGCAGTTCTTC; cdr3_aa: CASSPGSKNNEQFF
d_call: TRBD1; j_call: TRBJ1-1; v_call: TRBV29-1; clone_size: -; cdr3_nt: TGCAGCGTGGGTTCAGGGGGCCGGACTGAAGCTTTCTTT; cdr3_aa: CSVGSGGRTEAFF
d_call: -; j_call: TRBJ2-7; v_call: TRBV7-9; clone_size: many; cdr3_nt: TGTGCCAGCAGCCCCCTAAGGGATAGAACCTACGAGCAGTACTTC; cdr3_aa: CASSPLRDRTYEQYF